This T cell receptor beta chain was observed in a study of OX40 agonist ivuxolimab in advanced cancers. Study background: The drug used for patients, ivuxolimab, was an agonistic anti-OX40 (CD134) antibody. A male proportion of approximately 83% was recorded, with mean age approximately 57 years and range roughly 23 to 90. Study observations and caveats: With doses of 0.1 to 3.0 mg/kg, CD4+ and CD8+ blood T cells had undergone clonal expansion by week 6.

Drawing of blood for sampling happened at baseline, at cycle 4 day 1, and at cycle 7 day 1. Of note for this clone: Its antigen is still unknown.

The method was immunoSEQ multiplex PCR; TCRdb's version includes in-frame clones alone and lacks a portion of them. The sample includes tens of thousands of clones, roughly 80% of them seen just once. Deletions cut 2 bases from V and 12 bases from J, with 11 bases between. Germline V gives CDR1 SGHDN, CDR2 FVKESK. The CDR3 length is 12 residues. The sequenced sample was CD4+ or CD8+ T cells sorted from blood, obtained in a trial of the OX40 agonist ivuxolimab. V usage is TRBV14 and J usage is TRBJ2-1; maybe TRBD2 (5 bases). This receptor was identified in an adult with an advanced solid tumor such as melanoma, head and neck, liver or kidney cancer. This CDR3 reads CASSQTRVWQFF. For the CDR3, the DNA is TGTGCCAGCAGCCAAACTAGGGTTTGGCAGTTCTTC.